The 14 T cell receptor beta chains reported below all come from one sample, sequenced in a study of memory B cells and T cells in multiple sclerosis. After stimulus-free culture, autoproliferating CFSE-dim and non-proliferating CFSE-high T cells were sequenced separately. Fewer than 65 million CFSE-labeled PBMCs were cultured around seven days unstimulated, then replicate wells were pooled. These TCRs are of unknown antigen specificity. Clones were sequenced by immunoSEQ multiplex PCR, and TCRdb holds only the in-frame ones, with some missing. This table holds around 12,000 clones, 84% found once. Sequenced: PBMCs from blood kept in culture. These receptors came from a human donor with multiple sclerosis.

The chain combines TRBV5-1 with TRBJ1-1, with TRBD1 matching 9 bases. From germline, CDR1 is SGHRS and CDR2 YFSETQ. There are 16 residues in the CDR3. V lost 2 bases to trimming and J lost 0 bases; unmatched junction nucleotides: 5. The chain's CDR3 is CASSFVQGAMNTEAFF. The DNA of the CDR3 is TGCGCCAGCAGCTTTGTACAGGGGGCGATGAACACTGAAGCTTTCTTT. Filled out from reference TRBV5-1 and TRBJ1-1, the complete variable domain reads KAGVTQTPRYLIKTRGQQVTLSCSPISGHRSVSWYQQTPGQGLQFLFEYFSETQRNKGNFPGRFSGRQFSNSRSEMNVSTLELGDSALYLCASSFVQGAMNTEAFFGQGTRLTVV.

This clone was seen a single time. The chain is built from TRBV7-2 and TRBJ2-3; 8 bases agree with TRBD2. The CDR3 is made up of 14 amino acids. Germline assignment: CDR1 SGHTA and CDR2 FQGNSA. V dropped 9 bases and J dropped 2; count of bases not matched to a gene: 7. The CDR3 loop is CARSRGGDTDTQYF. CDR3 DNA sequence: TGTGCCAGGAGCCGGGGGGGGGACACAGATACGCAGTATTTT.

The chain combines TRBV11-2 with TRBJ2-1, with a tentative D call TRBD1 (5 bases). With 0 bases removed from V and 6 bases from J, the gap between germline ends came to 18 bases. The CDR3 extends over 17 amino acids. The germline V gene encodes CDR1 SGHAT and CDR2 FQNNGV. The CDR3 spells CASSLEGSGLRGNEQFF. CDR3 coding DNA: TGTGCCAGCAGCTTAGAGGGCTCAGGGTTGCGCGGCAATGAGCAGTTCTTC.

The CDR3 region has the DNA TGCGCCAGCAGCCATTCAGGGGCGGGAGAGCAGTACTTC. Translated: CASSHSGAGEQYF. V is TRBV4-1 and J is TRBJ2-5, with D possibly matching TRBD2 (7 bases). From germline, CDR1 is MGHRA and CDR2 YSYEKL. The CDR3 extends over 13 amino acids. Trimming shortened V by 3 bases and J by 11 bases, and 16 bases separated the two germline ends.

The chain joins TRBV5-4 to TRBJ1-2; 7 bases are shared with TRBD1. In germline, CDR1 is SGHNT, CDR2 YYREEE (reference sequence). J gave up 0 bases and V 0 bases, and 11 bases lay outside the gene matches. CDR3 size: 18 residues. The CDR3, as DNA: TGTGCCAGCAGCTTGGATTCCGGGACAGTGCTAGCTAACTATGGCTACACCTTC. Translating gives CASSLDSGTVLANYGYTF.

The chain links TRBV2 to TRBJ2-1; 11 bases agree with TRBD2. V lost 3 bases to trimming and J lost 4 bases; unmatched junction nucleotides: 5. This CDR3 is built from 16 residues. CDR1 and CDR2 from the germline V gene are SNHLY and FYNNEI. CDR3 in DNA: TGTGCCAGCAGTGACCCACTAGCGGGGGAGTACAATGAGCAGTTCTTC. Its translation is CASSDPLAGEYNEQFF.

DNA of the CDR3: TGCGCCAGCAGCTTGAACACCGGTGCAACTAATGAAAAACTGTTTTTT. As protein: CASSLNTGATNEKLFF. The rearrangement joins TRBV5-1 to TRBJ1-4; D not resolved. The germline V and J ends were trimmed by 1 base and 0 bases, with 10 bases remaining between them. The CDR3 totals 16 residues. Germline CDR1 SGHRS, CDR2 YFSETQ.

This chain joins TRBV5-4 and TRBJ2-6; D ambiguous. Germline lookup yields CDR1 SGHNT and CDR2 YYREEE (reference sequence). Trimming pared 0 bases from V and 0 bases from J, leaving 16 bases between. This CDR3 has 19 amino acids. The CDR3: CASSLEFVGRTSGANVLTF. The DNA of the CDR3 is TGTGCCAGCAGCTTGGAGTTTGTTGGCAGGACCTCTGGGGCCAACGTCCTGACTTTC.

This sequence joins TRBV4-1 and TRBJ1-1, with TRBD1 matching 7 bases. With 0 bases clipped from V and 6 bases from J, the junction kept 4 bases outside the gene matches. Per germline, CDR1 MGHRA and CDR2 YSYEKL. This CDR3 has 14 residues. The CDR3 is CASSQDDRAAEAFF. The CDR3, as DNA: TGCGCCAGCAGCCAAGACGACAGGGCTGCTGAAGCTTTCTTT.

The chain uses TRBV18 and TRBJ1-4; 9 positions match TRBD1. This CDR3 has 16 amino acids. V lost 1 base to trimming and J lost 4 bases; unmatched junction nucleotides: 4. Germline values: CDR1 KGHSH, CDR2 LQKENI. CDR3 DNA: TGTGCCAGCTCACCACGAAACAGGGGGCTTAATGAAAAACTGTTTTTT. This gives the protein CASSPRNRGLNEKLFF.

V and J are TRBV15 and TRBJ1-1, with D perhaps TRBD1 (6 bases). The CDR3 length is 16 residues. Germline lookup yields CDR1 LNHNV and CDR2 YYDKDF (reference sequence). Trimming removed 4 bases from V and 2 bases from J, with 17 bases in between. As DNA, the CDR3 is TGTGCCACCAGCACGCTACAGGGCTTAAGCAACACTGAAGCTTTCTTT. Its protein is CATSTLQGLSNTEAFF.

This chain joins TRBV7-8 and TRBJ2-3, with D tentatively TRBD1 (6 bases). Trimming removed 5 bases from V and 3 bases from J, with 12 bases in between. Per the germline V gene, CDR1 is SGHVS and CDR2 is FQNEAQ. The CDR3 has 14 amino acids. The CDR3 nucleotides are TGTGCCAGCAGCCAAATCAGGGGAACAGATACGCAGTATTTT. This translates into CASSQIRGTDTQYF.

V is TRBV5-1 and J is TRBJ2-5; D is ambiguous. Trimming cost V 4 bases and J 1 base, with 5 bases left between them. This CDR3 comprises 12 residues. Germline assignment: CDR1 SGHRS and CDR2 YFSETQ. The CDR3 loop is CASSASQETQYF. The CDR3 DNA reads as TGCGCCAGCAGCGCCAGCCAAGAGACCCAGTACTTC.

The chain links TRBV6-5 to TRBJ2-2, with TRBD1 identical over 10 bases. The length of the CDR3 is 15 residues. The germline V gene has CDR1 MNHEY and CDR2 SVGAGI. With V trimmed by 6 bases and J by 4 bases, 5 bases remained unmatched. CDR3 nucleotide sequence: TGTGCCAGCAGGGGACAGGGGACCCCCACCGGGGAGCTGTTTTTT. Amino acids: CASRGQGTPTGELFF.